Listed below are T cell receptor beta chains from one sample, sequenced in a study of blood T cell repertoires in COVID-19. The data were produced by immunoSEQ multiplex PCR, yet TCRdb's version contains in-frame clones alone and is incomplete. The table has 100,000 to 120,000 clones, about 79% seen once. The sequenced sample was peripheral blood. These receptors originate from an elderly woman with active or convalescent COVID-19. Each CDR3 is given with its conserved first and last residue. The D gene is left open where the match is weak. A row's size may be missing; if present it is once, few, many or a size class.

J gene	D gene	V gene	clone size	CDR3 protein	CDR3 DNA
TRBJ2-5	TRBD2	TRBV28	-	CASTLGAGVETQYF	TGTGCCAGCACTTTAGGGGCGGGAGTAGAGACCCAGTACTTC
TRBJ1-4	-	TRBV5-1	-	CASSSRGQSNEKLFF	TGCGCCAGCAGCTCCAGAGGACAGAGTAATGAAAAACTGTTTTTT
TRBJ1-2	TRBD1	TRBV5-1	-	CASSTDRIGYTF	TGCGCCAGCAGCACGGACAGGATCGGCTACACCTTC
TRBJ2-1	TRBD1	TRBV14	-	CASSRPRGPRANEQFF	TGTGCCAGCAGCCGACCAAGGGGGCCCCGAGCGAATGAGCAGTTCTTC
TRBJ2-5	-	TRBV19	few	CASSIAGTQRETQYF	TGTGCCAGTAGTATCGCGGGAACTCAACGGGAGACCCAGTACTTC
TRBJ2-7	TRBD2	TRBV5-1	-	CASSHGLAGPYEQYF	TGCGCCAGCAGCCATGGACTAGCGGGACCCTACGAGCAGTACTTC
TRBJ2-7	TRBD1	TRBV30	-	CAWGQGLPYEQYF	TGTGCCTGGGGACAGGGTTTGCCCTACGAGCAGTACTTC
TRBJ1-3	-	TRBV6-5	once	CASTHTNSGNTIYF	TGTGCCAGCACCCATACAAACTCTGGAAACACCATATATTTT
TRBJ2-1	TRBD2	TRBV5-4	-	CASRPPGTSGSIFSDEQFF	TGTGCCAGCCGCCCCCCCGGGACTAGCGGGAGTATCTTCAGCGATGAGCAGTTCTTC
TRBJ1-5	-	TRBV15	few	CATSRDHMRQPQHF	TGTGCCACCAGCAGAGATCATATGAGACAGCCCCAGCATTTT
TRBJ2-3	TRBD1	TRBV5-1	once	CASSLEGAPLDTQYF	TGCGCCAGCAGCTTGGAGGGGGCTCCCCTAGATACGCAGTATTTT
TRBJ2-7	TRBD1	TRBV11-2	-	CASSLAQAGGTGYEQYF	TGTGCCAGCAGCTTAGCACAGGCAGGGGGGACAGGCTACGAGCAGTACTTC
TRBJ1-3	-	TRBV7-3	-	CASSPSPDKSWGNTIYF	TGTGCCAGCAGCCCCTCCCCGGACAAGAGTTGGGGAAACACCATATATTTT
TRBJ2-2	-	TRBV9	-	CASSVGPWGEPGTGELFF	TGTGCCAGCAGCGTAGGTCCATGGGGGGAACCGGGCACCGGGGAGCTGTTTTTT
TRBJ2-5	-	TRBV28	-	CASSLVTGQETQYF	TGTGCCAGCAGTTTGGTAACAGGGCAAGAGACCCAGTACTTC
TRBJ2-3	TRBD2	TRBV5-1	-	CASSPGLDPLTDTQYF	TGCGCCAGCAGCCCGGGACTAGACCCTCTCACAGATACGCAGTATTTT
TRBJ1-4	TRBD1	TRBV7-9	-	CASSRGQGRDEKLFF	TGTGCCAGCAGCCGTGGACAGGGGAGGGATGAAAAACTGTTTTTT
TRBJ2-7	TRBD2	TRBV29-1	-	CSVKSSGIGEQYF	TGCAGCGTTAAGTCTAGCGGGATCGGAGAGCAGTACTTC
TRBJ2-5	TRBD2	TRBV2	once	CASSYLAGGETQYF	TGTGCCAGCAGTTATCTAGCGGGAGGGGAGACCCAGTACTTC
TRBJ2-7	-	TRBV7-2	-	CASSLVDRGEQYF	TGTGCCAGCAGCTTAGTGGATCGAGGCGAGCAGTACTTC
TRBJ1-1	TRBD1	TRBV5-1	-	CASSGQGNTEAFF	TGCGCCAGCAGCGGACAGGGCAACACTGAAGCTTTCTTT
TRBJ2-7	TRBD1	TRBV19	-	CASSMVGDRPLRSYEQYF	TGTGCCAGTAGTATGGTCGGGGACAGGCCATTGAGATCCTACGAGCAGTACTTC
TRBJ1-1	TRBD1	TRBV7-9	few	CASGRGNTEAFF	TGTGCCAGTGGCAGGGGGAATACTGAAGCTTTCTTT
TRBJ2-6	-	TRBV5-1	-	CASSLEGPSGANVLTF	TGCGCCAGCAGCTTGGAGGGGCCCTCTGGGGCCAACGTCCTGACTTTC
TRBJ2-3	-	TRBV9	once	CASSVETGSTDTQYF	TGTGCCAGCAGCGTAGAAACAGGAAGCACAGATACGCAGTATTTT
TRBJ2-5	TRBD1	TRBV5-1	-	CASSPPDRGGETQYF	TGCGCCAGCAGCCCCCCGGACAGGGGAGGGGAGACCCAGTACTTC
TRBJ2-5	TRBD2	TRBV6-5	-	CASSSAVGRAWETQYF	TGTGCCAGCAGTTCGGCGGTCGGGAGGGCCTGGGAGACCCAGTACTTC
TRBJ2-2	-	TRBV5-1	-	CASTLGGQGNTGELFF	TGCGCCAGCACCTTGGGGGGTCAGGGGAACACCGGGGAGCTGTTTTTT
TRBJ1-1	-	TRBV7-2	-	CASSLQGRGTEAFF	TGTGCCAGCAGCTTACAGGGGAGGGGCACTGAAGCTTTCTTT
TRBJ2-7	TRBD1	TRBV5-6	once	CASSFDRATYEQYF	TGTGCCAGCAGCTTCGACAGGGCCACCTACGAGCAGTACTTC
TRBJ1-1	-	TRBV21-1	-	CASSKGEGGCGTEAFF	TGTGCCAGCAGCAAAGGTGAAGGGGGCTGCGGCACTGAAGCTTTCTTT
TRBJ2-3	TRBD2	TRBV28	-	CASLAGGADTQYF	TGTGCCAGCCTAGCGGGAGGGGCAGATACGCAGTATTTT
TRBJ2-3	TRBD2	TRBV5-6	-	CASSSWGSGANTDTQYF	TGTGCCAGCAGCTCCTGGGGTAGCGGGGCCAACACAGATACGCAGTATTTT
TRBJ2-3	TRBD1	TRBV29-1	-	CSVEDVGQLNTQYF	TGCAGCGTTGAAGATGTGGGACAGTTAAATACGCAGTATTTT
TRBJ2-1	TRBD2	TRBV5-1	-	CASRLAGSDEQFF	TGCGCCAGCAGACTAGCGGGAAGCGATGAGCAGTTCTTC
TRBJ2-7	TRBD2	TRBV6-5	-	CASSYSVAGRYEQYF	TGTGCCAGCAGTTACTCAGTAGCGGGACGGTACGAGCAGTACTTC
TRBJ2-3	-	TRBV7-9	-	CASSSQATDTQYF	TGTGCCAGCAGCTCGCAGGCCACAGATACGCAGTATTTT
TRBJ2-7	-	TRBV5-4	-	CASSRETTGTYEQYF	TGTGCCAGCAGCCGGGAAACGACAGGTACCTACGAGCAGTACTTC
TRBJ1-2	-	TRBV24-1	-	CATSGRPGETYGYTF	TGTGCCACCAGTGGAAGACCAGGGGAGACCTATGGCTACACCTTC
TRBJ2-3	TRBD1	TRBV4-2	-	CASSLRGPGTDTQYF	TGTGCCAGCAGTCTGAGGGGGCCAGGCACAGATACGCAGTATTTT
TRBJ1-2	-	TRBV29-1	-	CSVARQNYGYTF	TGCAGCGTTGCGCGCCAAAACTATGGCTACACCTTC
TRBJ1-5	TRBD1	TRBV3-1/TRBV3-2	-	CASSRGRGRGSNQPQHF	TGTGCCAGCAGCCGGGGCAGGGGGCGCGGGAGCAATCAGCCCCAGCATTTT
TRBJ1-4	TRBD1	TRBV7-2	-	CASSSNRGNEKLFF	TGTGCCAGCAGCTCTAACAGGGGTAATGAAAAACTGTTTTTT
TRBJ2-2	TRBD2	TRBV20-1	-	CSASSGPNTGELFF	TGCAGTGCTAGTAGCGGGCCGAACACCGGGGAGCTGTTTTTT
TRBJ2-5	-	TRBV7-9	-	CASSPRPRGKETQYF	TGTGCCAGCAGCCCCCGGCCGAGAGGGAAAGAGACCCAGTACTTC
TRBJ2-7	-	TRBV7-9	few	CASSLSSTVGLFYEQYF	TGTGCCAGCAGCTTATCATCGACGGTGGGACTTTTTTACGAGCAGTACTTC
TRBJ1-1	-	TRBV29-1	-	CSGIQGTDTEAFF	TGCAGCGGTATCCAGGGGACCGACACTGAAGCTTTCTTT
TRBJ2-2	TRBD2	TRBV5-1	-	CASRGLAGDTGELFF	TGCGCCAGCAGGGGACTAGCGGGAGACACCGGGGAGCTGTTTTTT